This TCR beta chain stems from a study of identical twins. The germline V gene encodes CDR1 MDHEN and CDR2 SYDVKM. Trimming removed 3 bases at V and 7 bases at J, with 15 bases between. There are 15 residues in the CDR3. TCRdb analysed the 5' RACE reads with MiXCR anew, one entry per CDR3 protein. The table has 750,000 to 950,000 distinct CDR3 sequences, about 12% seen once. These sequences were also reported in another study, on yellow fever vaccine responses in identical twins.

Material: PBMCs. The sequence was collected from a woman aged 18-30 years in good health. V is TRBV28 and J is TRBJ1-4; tentative D call: TRBD1 (6 bases). CDR3 residues: CASSFWAGESEKLFF. DNA of the CDR3: TGTGCCAGCAGTTTTTGGGCAGGGGAATCTGAAAAACTGTTTTTT. The full variable domain, in which reference TRBV28 and TRBJ1-4 provide the parts outside the CDR3, is DVKVTQSSRYLVKRTGEKVFLECVQDMDHENMFWYRQDPGLGLRLIYFSYDVKMKEKGDIPEGYSVSREKKERFSLILESASTNQTSMYLCASSFWAGESEKLFFGSGTQLSVL.